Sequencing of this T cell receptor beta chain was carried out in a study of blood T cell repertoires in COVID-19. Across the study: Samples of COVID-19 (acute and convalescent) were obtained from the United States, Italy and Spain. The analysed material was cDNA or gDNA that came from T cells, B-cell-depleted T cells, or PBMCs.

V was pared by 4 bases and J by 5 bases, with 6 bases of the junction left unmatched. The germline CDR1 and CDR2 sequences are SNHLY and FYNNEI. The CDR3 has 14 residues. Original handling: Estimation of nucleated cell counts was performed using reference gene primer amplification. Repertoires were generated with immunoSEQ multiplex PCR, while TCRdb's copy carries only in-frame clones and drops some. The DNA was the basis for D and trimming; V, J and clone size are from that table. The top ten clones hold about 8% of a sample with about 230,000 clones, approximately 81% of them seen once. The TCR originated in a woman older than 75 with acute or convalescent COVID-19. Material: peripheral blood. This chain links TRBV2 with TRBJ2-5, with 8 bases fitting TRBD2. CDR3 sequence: CASSVSGARETQYF. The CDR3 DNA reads TGTGCCAGCAGTGTTAGCGGGGCCAGGGAGACCCAGTACTTC.